This TCR beta chain derives from a study of regulatory T cells in long-lasting Graves disease. Time point here: persistent/refractory GD, antithyroid drugs over 5 years with positive TRAb. Following extraction of RNA from PBMCs, that RNA was used to make the TCR library. Germline assignment: CDR1 MDHEN and CDR2 SYDVKM. V was pared by 6 bases and J by 1 base, with 19 bases between. The CDR3 extends over 16 amino acids. This clonotype was seen at least ten times. For TCR beta, libraries came from iRepertoire HTBI primers and Arm-PCR of CDR3 regions. TCRdb re-derived calls from the multiplex PCR reads in MiXCR, one entry per CDR3 protein. The sample records a few hundred thousand distinct CDR3 sequences, approximately 20% being singletons.

The rearrangement links TRBV28 to TRBJ2-7; D is unresolved. The sequenced sample was peripheral blood mononuclear cells (PBMCs), obtained when the disease was refractory, from a patient treated with antithyroid drugs. This TCR was sampled from a female donor with Graves disease. In nucleotides, the CDR3 is TGTGCCAGCAGCCAACCGGGCGACCAAGAGTCCTACGAGCAGTACTTC. Translated: CASSQPGDQESYEQYF. Filled out from reference TRBV28 and TRBJ2-7, the complete variable domain reads DVKVTQSSRYLVKRTGEKVFLECVQDMDHENMFWYRQDPGLGLRLIYFSYDVKMKEKGDIPEGYSVSREKKERFSLILESASTNQTSMYLCASSQPGDQESYEQYFGPGTRLTVT.